One sample yielded the 23 T cell receptor beta chains listed below, sequenced in a study of blood T cells in healthy people across ages. Through a sample-barcoded 5' primer and a J-beta primer mix, a second PCR was run for 7 to 11 cycles. MiXCR, applied by TCRdb to the 5' RACE reads, yields one record per CDR3 protein. Of around 280,000 distinct CDR3 sequences listed, roughly 29% are singletons. Sequencing was carried out using blood. These receptors came from a woman between 65 and 79 years old in good health.

This clonotype appeared a few times. V and J are TRBV14 and TRBJ1-6; a weak D match, TRBD1 (5 bases). CDR1 and CDR2 from the germline V gene are SGHDN and FVKESK. The CDR3 has 15 residues. With 6 bases removed from V and 0 bases from J, the gap between germline ends came to 9 bases. The CDR3 nucleotides are TGTGCCAGCAGTACGGGGGACTCCTATAATTCACCCCTCCACTTT. Protein product: CASSTGDSYNSPLHF.

Only a few counts were recorded for this clonotype. The chain has TRBV20-1 and TRBJ2-5, with 7 bases identical to TRBD1. V lost 6 bases and J lost 5; bases outside the gene matches: 6. Germline CDR1 reads DFQATT; CDR2 reads SNEGSKA (reference sequence). This CDR3 contains 12 residues. The CDR3 nucleotides read TGCAGTGCCACTTTCAGGGGGGAGACCCAGTACTTC. This encodes CSATFRGETQYF.

This clonotype occurred many times. V usage is TRBV4-2 and J usage is TRBJ1-6; D perhaps matches TRBD1 (5 bases). The CDR3 is 15 amino acids. V was shortened by 4 bases and J by 5 bases, with 12 bases between the two germline ends. The germline V gene has CDR1 LGHNA and CDR2 YNFKEQ. CDR3 protein: CASSLGVSDNSPLHF. The CDR3 nucleotides read TGTGCCAGCAGCCTAGGGGTTTCAGATAATTCACCCCTCCACTTT.

The gene calls are TRBV6-2 or TRBV6-3 and TRBJ2-1; no definite D call. The CDR3 sequence is 14 residues long. The V end lost 8 bases, the J end lost 6 bases, and 17 bases lay between the germline ends. CDR1 is MNHEY, CDR2 SVGEGT, per germline. The CDR3 reads CASRDNRVINEQFF. The CDR3 nucleotides read TGTGCCAGCCGAGATAATCGGGTCATCAATGAGCAGTTCTTC.

V usage is TRBV7-2 and J usage is TRBJ1-3; unclear D gene. V was trimmed by 4 bases and J by 0 bases, leaving 10 bases between them. The CDR3 consists of 15 residues. The germline V gene encodes CDR1 SGHTA and CDR2 FQGNSA. CDR3 coding DNA: TGTGCCAGCAGCTGGGCAGGCTCCTCTGGAAACACCATATATTTT. Protein: CASSWAGSSGNTIYF. Based on the CDR3 plus reference TRBV7-2 and TRBJ1-3, the full variable domain is GAGVSQSPSNKVTEKGKDVELRCDPISGHTALYWYRQSLGQGLEFLIYFQGNSAPDKSGLPSDRFSAERTGGSVSTLTIQRTQQEDSAVYLCASSWAGSSGNTIYFGEGSWLTVV.

The chain carries TRBV7-9 and TRBJ1-3, with 8 bases identical to TRBD1. With V trimmed by 4 bases and J by 4 bases, 12 bases remained unmatched. The CDR3 runs 17 residues. Germline CDR1 reads SEHNR; CDR2 reads FQNEAQ (reference sequence). In DNA, the CDR3 is TGTGCCAGCAGCTACGGACAGGGTAGTCAATTGGGAAACACCATATATTTT. Amino acid sequence: CASSYGQGSQLGNTIYF.

This clonotype was seen more than once but under ten times. J is TRBJ1-6 and V is TRBV4-3, with 12 nucleotides matching TRBD1. The V and J ends lost 1 base and 7 bases, in that order; junction bases with no gene match: 8. Germline V gene data show CDR1 as LGHNA and CDR2 as YSLEER. The CDR3 totals 18 residues. The chain's CDR3 is CASSQAGTGGIRNSPLHF. CDR3 bases: TGCGCCAGCAGCCAAGCTGGGACAGGGGGCATAAGGAATTCACCCCTCCACTTT.

The chain combines TRBV2 with TRBJ1-4, with 8 nucleotides matching TRBD1. Trimming at V came to 5 bases and at J to 8 bases, leaving 7 bases not matched to a gene. CDR1 is SNHLY and CDR2 is FYNNEI in the germline V gene. The CDR3 extends over 14 amino acids. CDR3 coding DNA: TGTGCCAGCAGTAAGGACAGGGACCGGGAAAAACTGTTTTTT. Translating gives CASSKDRDREKLFF.

This clonotype came up a few times. J is TRBJ2-7 and V is TRBV10-3; TRBD1 aligns across 8 bases. Trimming at V came to 6 bases and at J to 3 bases, leaving 16 bases not matched to a gene. CDR1 ENHRY and CDR2 SYGVKD come from the germline V gene. The CDR3 spans 17 residues. CDR3 residues: CAISRESVGQGLYEQYF. The CDR3 DNA is TGTGCCATCAGCCGAGAAAGTGTAGGACAGGGACTCTACGAGCAGTACTTC.

This clonotype has a handful of counts. V gene TRBV15 combines with J gene TRBJ2-5; the D gene is possibly TRBD1 (6 bases). V was pared by 3 bases and J by 1 base, with 12 bases between. Germline CDR1 LNHNV, CDR2 YYDKDF (reference sequence). This CDR3 region has 15 residues. The CDR3 reads CATSSIGQLQETQYF. The CDR3 bases are TGTGCCACCAGCAGCATAGGACAGCTCCAAGAGACCCAGTACTTC.

This clonotype has only a few counts. The gene calls are TRBV5-1 and TRBJ2-5; 12 nucleotides align to TRBD2. The J call is doubtful: the DNA matches TRBJ2-1 better. CDR1 and CDR2 from the germline V gene are SGHRS and YFSETQ. The CDR3 extends over 18 amino acids. The chain's CDR3 is CASSLEGGLAGTWDEQFF. The CDR3 region has the DNA TGCGCCAGCAGCTTGGAGGGTGGACTAGCGGGGACTTGGGATGAGCAGTTCTTC.

The genes are TRBV7-9 and TRBJ1-1; D ambiguous. CDR3 length: 16 amino acids. Per the germline V gene, CDR1 is SEHNR and CDR2 is FQNEAQ (reference sequence). V was clipped by 7 bases and J by 0 bases, with 18 bases between them. CDR3 region: CASTPRSNLVNTEAFF. CDR3 in DNA: TGTGCCAGCACCCCGAGGTCTAATTTGGTGAACACTGAAGCTTTCTTT.

This clonotype was detected only a few times. An end of the junction does not agree with germline; a read error may underlie this. The V call is TRBV3-1, the J call TRBJ2-2, with 7 bases fitting TRBD1. This CDR3 has 16 amino acids. Germline CDR1 reads LGHDT; CDR2 reads YNNKEL (reference sequence). The CDR3 here is CAISQPPGQTTGELFF. CDR3 coding DNA: TGTGCCATCAGCCAACCCCCGGGACAGACCACCGGGGAGCTGTTTTTT.

Comments on this clonotype: The junction does not match germline at one end; this may be a read error. The chain uses TRBV5-5 and TRBJ2-3, with a weak D call TRBD2 (6 bases). The CDR3 consists of 15 residues. The germline V gene encodes CDR1 SGHKS and CDR2 YYEKEE (reference sequence). As DNA, the CDR3 is TGTGCCAGCAGCTTGGGTAATCCAACGGGAGAGACCCGGTACTTT. Translating it yields CASSLGNPTGETRYF.

The chain combines TRBV19 with TRBJ2-3, with 7 positions matching TRBD2. The J segment lost 1 base and the V segment lost 3 bases, leaving 4 bases of the junction unmatched. In germline, CDR1 is LNHDA, CDR2 SQIVND (reference sequence). The CDR3 is 15 amino acids. The CDR3 coding sequence is TGTGCCAGTAGTATTGGGGGGGGTGGCACAGATACGCAGTATTTT. It codes for CASSIGGGGTDTQYF.

CDR3 sequence reads: CASRRAGWGSETQYF. The CDR3 DNA follows: TGCGCCAGCAGAAGAGCGGGATGGGGATCAGAGACCCAGTACTTC. The V and J genes are TRBV5-1 and TRBJ2-5; 7 bases match TRBD2. Trimming cost V 5 bases and J 4 bases; bases outside gene matches: 11. Germline V lookup: CDR1 SGHRS, CDR2 YFSETQ. This CDR3 spans 15 amino acids.

This clonotype was picked up many times. The gene calls are TRBV7-9 and TRBJ1-4; 12 bases match TRBD1. The CDR3 covers 17 residues. Germline V gene data show CDR1 as SEHNR and CDR2 as FQNEAQ (reference sequence). Trimming took 7 bases from V and 8 from J; bases not matched to a gene: 14. The CDR3 here is CASNGTGGEDIGEKLFF. CDR3 nucleotide sequence: TGTGCCAGCAACGGGACAGGGGGCGAAGATATAGGGGAAAAACTGTTTTTT. The complete variable domain, with remaining parts taken from reference TRBV7-9 and TRBJ1-4, reads DTGVSQNPRHKITKRGQNVTFRCDPISEHNRLYWYRQTLGQGPEFLTYFQNEAQLEKSRLLSDRFSAERPKGSFSTLEIQRTEQGDSAMYLCASNGTGGEDIGEKLFFGSGTQLSVL.

A few counts support this clonotype. The rearrangement uses TRBV28 and TRBJ2-7; tentatively, D is TRBD2 (6 bases). With 1 base removed from V and 2 bases from J, the gap between germline ends came to 15 bases. In germline, CDR1 is MDHEN, CDR2 SYDVKM. The CDR3 consists of 16 residues. CDR3 region: CASSLLGGEATYEQYF. The CDR3 bases are TGTGCCAGCAGTTTATTGGGGGGAGAAGCAACCTACGAGCAGTACTTC.

This chain connects TRBV14 to TRBJ2-1; possibly TRBD1 for D (5 bases). Gene TRBJ2-5 matches the end of the DNA better, so the J call may be wrong. The CDR3 contains 14 residues. Germline V gene lookup returns CDR1 SGHDN and CDR2 FVKESK. CDR3 in amino acids: CASSQLGAQETQYF. The CDR3 DNA reads TGTGCCAGCAGCCAATTAGGGGCCCAAGAGACCCAGTACTTC.

The chain couples TRBV20-1 to TRBJ2-3, with D possibly TRBD2 on 6 matching bases. This CDR3 has 13 amino acids. Trimming left V 1 base short and J 10 bases short, with 15 bases between. Germline values: CDR1 DFQATT, CDR2 SNEGSKA (reference sequence). The CDR3 region has the DNA TGCAGTGCTAGAGGCGAGGGCGGGGATGCGCAGTATTTT. The encoded protein is CSARGEGGDAQYF.

There are a few counts of this clonotype. The chain links TRBV5-6 to TRBJ2-5, with D uncertain. The J call may be mistaken, given a closer DNA end match to TRBJ2-7. The CDR3 has 14 residues. Per germline, CDR1 SGHDT and CDR2 YYEEEE. The CDR3 spells CASSAQQKSYEQYF. The CDR3 bases are TGTGCCAGCAGCGCACAACAGAAATCCTACGAGCAGTACTTC.

The rearrangement links TRBV12-3 or TRBV12-4 to TRBJ2-1; D unresolved. Trimming shortened V by 5 bases and J by 7 bases, and 9 bases separated the two germline ends. The CDR3 is 12 amino acids. This CDR3 reads CASSSSRNEQFF. The CDR3 bases are TGTGCCAGCAGTAGTAGTCGTAATGAGCAGTTCTTC.

Only a few counts were recorded for this clonotype. This chain uses TRBV12-3 or TRBV12-4 with TRBJ1-5; 9 positions agree with TRBD1. V shed 6 bases and J 7 bases; nucleotides not matched to a gene: 4. The CDR3 spans 13 residues. The CDR3 sequence: CASRPGQGQPQHF. CDR3 nucleotides: TGTGCCAGCAGACCGGGACAGGGACAGCCCCAGCATTTT.